A single sample gave rise to the 26 T cell receptor beta chains below, sequenced in a study of T-cell reconstitution after alpha-beta-depleted transplantation in children. Researchers prepared the TCRbeta library using unique molecular identifiers, the study reports. TCRdb recomputed calls from the PCR reads with MiXCR, one row per CDR3 protein. The table lists under 850,000 distinct CDR3 sequences, roughly 14% of them singletons. This material consisted of PBMCs, taken before TCRalphabeta/CD19-depleted stem cell transplant. These receptors came from a girl aged 2 to 10 with congenital amegakaryocytic thrombocytopenia, due to receive a stem cell transplant.

On this clonotype: Compared with germline, one end of the junction differs, possibly owing to a read error. This chain uses TRBV20-1 with TRBJ2-1; the match to TRBD2 covers 15 bases. The CDR3 length is 20 residues. The germline V gene has CDR1 DFQATT and CDR2 SNEGSKA (reference sequence). The CDR3 is CCARDQSGLAGGRGYNEQFF. The CDR3 DNA follows: TGCTGTGCTAGAGATCAATCTGGACTAGCGGGAGGGAGAGGGTACAATGAGCAGTTCTTC.

This clonotype was recorded many times. The chain carries TRBV6-5 and TRBJ1-1; 8 nucleotides agree with TRBD1. Germline V gene lookup returns CDR1 MNHEY and CDR2 SVGAGI. The CDR3 is 18 residues long. Trimming at V came to 0 bases and at J to 4 bases, leaving 13 bases not matched to a gene. The CDR3 nucleotides are TGTGCCAGCAGTTACTCGTACGGACAGGGCGTCAGGAGCACTGAAGCTTTCTTT. This codes for CASSYSYGQGVRSTEAFF.

This clonotype was observed a handful of times. This sequence joins TRBV18 and TRBJ2-7; D may be TRBD1 or TRBD2 (5 bases each). Germline V gives CDR1 KGHSH, CDR2 LQKENI. The CDR3 covers 13 residues. V lost 3 bases and J 7 bases, leaving 13 bases between the germline ends. The CDR3 loop reads CASSPSGTQEQYF. In DNA, the CDR3 is TGTGCCAGCTCACCTTCCGGGACGCAGGAGCAGTACTTC. The whole variable domain, remainder taken from reference TRBV18 and TRBJ2-7, is NAGVMQNPRHLVRRRGQEARLRCSPMKGHSHVYWYRQLPEEGLKFMVYLQKENIIDESGMPKERFSAEFPKEGPSILRIQQVVRGDSAAYFCASSPSGTQEQYFGPGTRLTVT.

This clonotype appeared many times. CDR3 residues: CSARDPKLGSGANVLTF. In DNA form, the CDR3 reads TGCAGTGCTAGAGACCCAAAGTTAGGATCTGGGGCCAACGTCCTGACTTTC. The chain has TRBV20-1 and TRBJ2-6; D is uncertain. This CDR3 contains 17 residues. V shed 0 bases and J shed 1 base, with 13 bases lying between them. Germline V gives CDR1 DFQATT, CDR2 SNEGSKA (reference sequence).

Concerning this clonotype: A read error may be the cause here, since a much bigger clone is one base away. The conserved final phenylalanine or tryptophan is absent from the CDR3, which likely points to a read error. V and J are TRBV5-1 and TRBJ2-7, with TRBD1 matching 8 bases. The CDR3 has 15 residues. V lost 3 bases to trimming and J lost 2 bases; unmatched junction nucleotides: 7. Germline assignment: CDR1 SGHRS and CDR2 YFSETQ. The CDR3 DNA reads as TGCGCCAGCAGCTCCGGGACAGGTATTCCCTACGAGCAGTACTCC. Translating gives CASSSGTGIPYEQYS.

The chain links TRBV20-1 to TRBJ1-2, with 8 bases that match TRBD1. In germline, CDR1 is DFQATT, CDR2 SNEGSKA (reference sequence). The CDR3 extends over 13 amino acids. With V trimmed by 5 bases and J by 9 bases, 11 bases remained unmatched. This CDR3 is CSAYSQGATRYTF. DNA of the CDR3: TGCAGTGCTTACTCCCAGGGGGCGACGCGCTACACCTTC.

This clonotype occurred many times. The chain carries TRBV3-1 and TRBJ2-7, with TRBD2 identical over 8 bases. This CDR3 region has 14 residues. V lost 4 bases, J lost 4 bases, and 6 bases stayed unmatched. CDR1 is LGHDT and CDR2 is YNNKEL in the germline V gene (reference sequence). As DNA, the CDR3 is TGTGCCAGCAGCCCCACTAGCGGATTTTACGAGCAGTACTTC. Translation gives CASSPTSGFYEQYF.

Many counts were recorded for this clonotype. The chain has TRBV7-9 and TRBJ2-7, with unresolved D. Germline CDR1 is SEHNR and CDR2 is FQNEAQ (reference sequence). The length of the CDR3 is 14 residues. V lost 1 base, J lost 6 bases, and 13 bases lay in between. The CDR3 spells CASSLGGYWGEQYF. DNA for the CDR3: TGTGCCAGCAGCTTAGGAGGCTATTGGGGCGAGCAGTACTTC.

J is TRBJ2-7 and V is TRBV27; D is undetermined. Between the trimmed V and J ends, which lost 2 bases and 5 bases, there was a span of 10 bases. This CDR3 spans 13 amino acids. Per germline, CDR1 MNHEY and CDR2 SMNVEV (reference sequence). CDR3 nucleotide sequence: TGTGCCAGCAGTTTAGAAGGGTTCGACGAGCAGTACTTC. It specifies CASSLEGFDEQYF.

This clonotype was found a few times. The rearrangement links TRBV5-1 to TRBJ1-6; perhaps TRBD1 as D (5 bases). The CDR3 is 17 amino acids. CDR1 and CDR2 from the germline V gene are SGHRS and YFSETQ. Trimming left V 5 bases short and J 6 bases short, with 21 bases between. CDR3 sequence (DNA): TGCGCCAGCAGTAATAGACAGCTAACGAGTCCTAATTCACCCCTCCACTTT. Protein product: CASSNRQLTSPNSPLHF. Together with reference TRBV5-1 and TRBJ1-6, the CDR3 gives the full variable domain: KAGVTQTPRYLIKTRGQQVTLSCSPISGHRSVSWYQQTPGQGLQFLFEYFSETQRNKGNFPGRFSGRQFSNSRSEMNVSTLELGDSALYLCASSNRQLTSPNSPLHFGNGTRLTVT.

This chain uses TRBV29-1 with TRBJ2-2; possible D gene TRBD1, 6 bases. Per the germline V gene, CDR1 is SQVTM and CDR2 is ANQGSEA. The CDR3 has 13 residues. V gave up 8 bases and J gave up 7 bases, with 17 bases separating them. In nucleotides, the CDR3 is TGCAGCATCGGACAGATCGAAGGCGGGGAGCTGTTTTTT. It codes for CSIGQIEGGELFF.

This clonotype appeared once. CDR3 sequence (DNA): TGTGCCAGCAGCCCCCCGGGGACAGGGTTAGGGAACACTGAAGCTTTCTTT. Protein product: CASSPPGTGLGNTEAFF. The chain carries TRBV7-9 and TRBJ1-1, with 9 bases identical to TRBD1. Germline trimming cut 5 bases from V and 1 base from J; bases unmatched to any gene: 11. The length of the CDR3 is 17 residues. Germline CDR1 reads SEHNR; CDR2 reads FQNEAQ (reference sequence). Filled out from reference TRBV7-9 and TRBJ1-1, the complete variable domain reads DTGVSQNPRHKITKRGQNVTFRCDPISEHNRLYWYRQTLGQGPEFLTYFQNEAQLEKSRLLSDRFSAERPKGSFSTLEIQRTEQGDSAMYLCASSPPGTGLGNTEAFFGQGTRLTVV.

This clonotype was seen once. The chain has TRBV10-1 and TRBJ2-3; possible D gene TRBD1, 6 bases. Trimming stripped 2 bases from V and 4 bases from J, with 16 bases between. Germline V CDR1 and CDR2: WNHNN, SYGVQD (reference sequence). CDR3 length: 16 residues. For the CDR3, the DNA is TGCGCCAGCAGTGAGGGGGAAGGGGGAGCTCCAGATACGCAGTATTTT. It encodes CASSEGEGGAPDTQYF.

This clonotype was observed at least ten times. The rearrangement links TRBV5-1 to TRBJ1-1; maybe TRBD1 (5 bases). The CDR3 extends over 14 amino acids. The V gene's germline CDR1 is SGHRS and CDR2 YFSETQ. V lost 7 bases to trimming and J lost 6 bases, with 19 bases between them. DNA of the CDR3: TGCGCCAGCGGATCCTCAGCTTGGGGCGCTGAAGCTTTCTTT. This codes for CASGSSAWGAEAFF.

This clonotype was observed at least ten times. This chain links TRBV20-1 with TRBJ2-7; D might be TRBD2 (6 bases). The germline V gene has CDR1 DFQATT and CDR2 SNEGSKA (reference sequence). The CDR3 extends over 12 amino acids. V lost 3 bases and J 4 bases, leaving 10 bases between the germline ends. The CDR3 sequence: CSARAREYEQYF. The CDR3 nucleotides read TGCAGTGCTAGGGCGCGGGAATACGAGCAGTACTTC.

This clonotype was observed many times. The genes are TRBV27 and TRBJ2-3, with D perhaps TRBD2 (5 bases). Germline loops: CDR1 MNHEY, CDR2 SMNVEV (reference sequence). The CDR3 has 12 amino acids. V lost 5 bases to trimming and J lost 14 bases, with 17 bases between them. Here the CDR3 DNA reads TGTGCCAGCAGTCGCCAGGACTGGCGCTGGTATTTT. Its protein product is CASSRQDWRWYF.

This clonotype was picked up many times. V gene TRBV5-1 combines with J gene TRBJ2-7; 13 nucleotides align to TRBD2. The CDR3 totals 17 residues. Germline V CDR1 and CDR2: SGHRS, YFSETQ. Trimming at V came to 0 bases and at J to 0 bases, leaving 3 bases not matched to a gene. CDR3 loop: CASSLGLAGGLSYEQYF. In nucleotides, the CDR3 is TGCGCCAGCAGCTTGGGACTAGCGGGAGGTCTCTCCTACGAGCAGTACTTC.

The gene calls are TRBV30 and TRBJ1-2; 9 bases map to TRBD1. The V and J ends lost 3 bases and 7 bases, in that order; junction bases with no gene match: 9. The CDR3 consists of 14 residues. Germline lookup yields CDR1 GTSNPN and CDR2 SVGIG (reference sequence). The chain's CDR3 is CAWRETGGARGYTF. Here the CDR3 DNA reads TGTGCCTGGAGGGAAACAGGGGGCGCACGTGGCTACACCTTC.

This clonotype appeared a few times. This chain uses TRBV29-1 with TRBJ1-1; D ambiguous. The CDR3 is 12 residues long. The V end lost 3 bases, the J end lost 2 bases, and 7 bases lay between the germline ends. CDR1 is SQVTM, CDR2 ANQGSEA, per germline. CDR3 loop: CSVDLPNTEAFF. The CDR3 nucleotides read TGCAGCGTTGATTTGCCCAACACTGAAGCTTTCTTT.

This clonotype was counted between two and nine times. This chain uses TRBV7-8 with TRBJ2-7, with 8 bases identical to TRBD2. Looked up from germline, CDR1 is SGHVS and CDR2 is FQNEAQ. The V and J ends lost 5 bases and 2 bases, in that order; junction bases with no gene match: 5. This CDR3 comprises 14 residues. CDR3 in DNA: TGTGCCAGCAGCCATAGCGGGGTTACCTACGAGCAGTACTTC. Its protein product is CASSHSGVTYEQYF.

The sample holds a few counts of this clonotype. This chain joins TRBV11-2 and TRBJ2-7, with TRBD1 matching 10 bases. V shed 1 base and J 6 bases; nucleotides not matched to a gene: 6. Germline V gene sequence: CDR1 SGHAT, CDR2 FQNNGV. The CDR3 has 15 amino acids. The CDR3 reads CASSLGDRGWGEQYF. The CDR3 bases are TGTGCCAGCAGCTTAGGGGACAGGGGTTGGGGCGAGCAGTACTTC.

This clonotype has a count of ten or more. The chain couples TRBV7-2 to TRBJ2-2; possibly TRBD2 for D (5 bases). Germline V gene sequence: CDR1 SGHTA, CDR2 FQGNSA. Trimming took 6 bases from V and 3 from J, leaving 11 bases between them. This CDR3 comprises 14 residues. CDR3 loop: CASRLVPDTGELFF. CDR3 bases: TGTGCCAGCAGACTAGTCCCGGACACCGGGGAGCTGTTTTTT. The variable domain in full, with the rest retrieved from reference TRBV7-2 and TRBJ2-2, is GAGVSQSPSNKVTEKGKDVELRCDPISGHTALYWYRQSLGQGLEFLIYFQGNSAPDKSGLPSDRFSAERTGGSVSTLTIQRTQQEDSAVYLCASRLVPDTGELFFGEGSRLTVL.

This chain links TRBV20-1 with TRBJ2-2; D remains unclear. Germline loops: CDR1 DFQATT, CDR2 SNEGSKA (reference sequence). V gave up 0 bases and J gave up 1 base, with 9 bases separating them. The CDR3 has 15 amino acids. CDR3 in amino acids: CSARDGRRNTGELFF. CDR3 bases: TGCAGTGCTAGAGATGGGCGGAGGAACACCGGGGAGCTGTTTTTT.

In its sample, this clonotype was seen many times. This CDR3 is CASIPGLANYGYTF. DNA of the CDR3: TGTGCCAGCATCCCAGGGTTAGCTAACTATGGCTACACCTTC. The rearrangement joins TRBV12-3 or TRBV12-4 to TRBJ1-2; possibly TRBD1 for D (5 bases). This CDR3 is 14 amino acids long. The V end lost 7 bases, the J end lost 0 bases, and 12 bases lay between the germline ends.

This clonotype was seen a handful of times. The CDR3 coding sequence is TGTGCCAGCAGCTTGGGGGCGGGGATTAGCACAGATACGCAGTATTTT. It encodes CASSLGAGISTDTQYF. The chain uses TRBV5-5 and TRBJ2-3, with TRBD2 as a possible D gene (6 bases). This CDR3 is 16 amino acids long. The V gene lost 0 bases and the J gene lost 0 bases, with 11 bases spanning the gap. Germline CDR1 is SGHKS and CDR2 is YYEKEE (reference sequence).

In its sample, this clonotype was seen a few times. The CDR3 protein is CASSQVGGAKGETQYF. CDR3 DNA sequence: TGTGCCAGCAGCCAAGTCGGTGGGGCTAAGGGAGAGACCCAGTACTTC. The V gene is TRBV14, the J gene TRBJ2-5, with D maybe TRBD1 (5 bases). The CDR3 consists of 16 residues. V was clipped by 1 base and J by 4 bases, with 16 bases between them. CDR1 and CDR2 from the germline V gene are SGHDN and FVKESK.